The entry that follows covers one T cell receptor beta chain sequence. What it recognizes is unknown. The table came from immunoSEQ multiplex PCR; TCRdb's copy has only in-frame clones and leaves some out. This table holds some 7,900 clones, under 60% found once. This entry is derived from a study of memory B cells and T cells in multiple sclerosis. Study-wide findings and caveats: Compartments had unequal clone-set sizes, affecting shared clonotype counts.

V gave up 3 bases and J gave up 2 bases; unmatched junction bases: 6. The CDR3 loop spans 15 amino acids. Germline CDR1 and CDR2: SGDLS and YYNGEE. The receptor comes from a human donor with multiple sclerosis. The specimen sequenced was memory (CD45RO+) CD8+ T cells from blood. V usage is TRBV9 and J usage is TRBJ2-5; 8 nucleotides agree with TRBD2. The CDR3 DNA reads TGTGCCAGCAGCGACGGATCGGGGGGGCAAGAGACCCAGTACTTC. This sequence encodes CASSDGSGGQETQYF.